A single sample is the source of the 2 T cell receptor beta chains below, sequenced in a study of immune heterogeneity within non-small cell lung tumors. Each sample used around 600 ng of genomic DNA from bulk tumor tissue. Surgeons took several biopsies per primary tumor, spaced far apart, during surgery. Curative surgery was performed on patients who had untreated, newly diagnosed non-small cell lung cancer. Using 32 V and 13 J primers, multiplex PCR amplified TCR beta CDR3. MiXCR, applied by TCRdb to the multiplex PCR reads, yields one record per CDR3 protein. The sample includes 2,000 to 2,500 distinct CDR3 sequences, 20% to 30% of them seen just once. Sequenced input: lung tumor tissue. The receptor source for this set is a man between 60 and 75 years old with non-small cell lung cancer.

The rearrangement joins TRBV6-4 to TRBJ2-3; D not resolved. Germline CDR1 reads MRHNA; CDR2 reads SNTAGT. This CDR3 has 13 residues. Trimming took off 6 bases at V and 5 bases at J, with 12 bases between the two ends. CDR3: CASSLDLLDTQYF. The CDR3 nucleotides read TGTGCCAGCAGCCTCGACCTCCTAGATACGCAGTATTTT.

This clonotype ranks as medium-sized (0.01 to 0.1%). V is TRBV7-6 and J is TRBJ2-1, with 7 bases that match TRBD2. The trim removed 5 bases at V and 2 bases at J, leaving 12 bases unmatched. The V gene's germline CDR1 is SGHVS and CDR2 FNYEAQ. The CDR3 extends over 17 amino acids. CDR3 in amino acids: CASSISTGEGPYNEQFF. CDR3 DNA: TGTGCCAGCAGCATCTCCACGGGGGAGGGCCCCTACAATGAGCAGTTCTTC.